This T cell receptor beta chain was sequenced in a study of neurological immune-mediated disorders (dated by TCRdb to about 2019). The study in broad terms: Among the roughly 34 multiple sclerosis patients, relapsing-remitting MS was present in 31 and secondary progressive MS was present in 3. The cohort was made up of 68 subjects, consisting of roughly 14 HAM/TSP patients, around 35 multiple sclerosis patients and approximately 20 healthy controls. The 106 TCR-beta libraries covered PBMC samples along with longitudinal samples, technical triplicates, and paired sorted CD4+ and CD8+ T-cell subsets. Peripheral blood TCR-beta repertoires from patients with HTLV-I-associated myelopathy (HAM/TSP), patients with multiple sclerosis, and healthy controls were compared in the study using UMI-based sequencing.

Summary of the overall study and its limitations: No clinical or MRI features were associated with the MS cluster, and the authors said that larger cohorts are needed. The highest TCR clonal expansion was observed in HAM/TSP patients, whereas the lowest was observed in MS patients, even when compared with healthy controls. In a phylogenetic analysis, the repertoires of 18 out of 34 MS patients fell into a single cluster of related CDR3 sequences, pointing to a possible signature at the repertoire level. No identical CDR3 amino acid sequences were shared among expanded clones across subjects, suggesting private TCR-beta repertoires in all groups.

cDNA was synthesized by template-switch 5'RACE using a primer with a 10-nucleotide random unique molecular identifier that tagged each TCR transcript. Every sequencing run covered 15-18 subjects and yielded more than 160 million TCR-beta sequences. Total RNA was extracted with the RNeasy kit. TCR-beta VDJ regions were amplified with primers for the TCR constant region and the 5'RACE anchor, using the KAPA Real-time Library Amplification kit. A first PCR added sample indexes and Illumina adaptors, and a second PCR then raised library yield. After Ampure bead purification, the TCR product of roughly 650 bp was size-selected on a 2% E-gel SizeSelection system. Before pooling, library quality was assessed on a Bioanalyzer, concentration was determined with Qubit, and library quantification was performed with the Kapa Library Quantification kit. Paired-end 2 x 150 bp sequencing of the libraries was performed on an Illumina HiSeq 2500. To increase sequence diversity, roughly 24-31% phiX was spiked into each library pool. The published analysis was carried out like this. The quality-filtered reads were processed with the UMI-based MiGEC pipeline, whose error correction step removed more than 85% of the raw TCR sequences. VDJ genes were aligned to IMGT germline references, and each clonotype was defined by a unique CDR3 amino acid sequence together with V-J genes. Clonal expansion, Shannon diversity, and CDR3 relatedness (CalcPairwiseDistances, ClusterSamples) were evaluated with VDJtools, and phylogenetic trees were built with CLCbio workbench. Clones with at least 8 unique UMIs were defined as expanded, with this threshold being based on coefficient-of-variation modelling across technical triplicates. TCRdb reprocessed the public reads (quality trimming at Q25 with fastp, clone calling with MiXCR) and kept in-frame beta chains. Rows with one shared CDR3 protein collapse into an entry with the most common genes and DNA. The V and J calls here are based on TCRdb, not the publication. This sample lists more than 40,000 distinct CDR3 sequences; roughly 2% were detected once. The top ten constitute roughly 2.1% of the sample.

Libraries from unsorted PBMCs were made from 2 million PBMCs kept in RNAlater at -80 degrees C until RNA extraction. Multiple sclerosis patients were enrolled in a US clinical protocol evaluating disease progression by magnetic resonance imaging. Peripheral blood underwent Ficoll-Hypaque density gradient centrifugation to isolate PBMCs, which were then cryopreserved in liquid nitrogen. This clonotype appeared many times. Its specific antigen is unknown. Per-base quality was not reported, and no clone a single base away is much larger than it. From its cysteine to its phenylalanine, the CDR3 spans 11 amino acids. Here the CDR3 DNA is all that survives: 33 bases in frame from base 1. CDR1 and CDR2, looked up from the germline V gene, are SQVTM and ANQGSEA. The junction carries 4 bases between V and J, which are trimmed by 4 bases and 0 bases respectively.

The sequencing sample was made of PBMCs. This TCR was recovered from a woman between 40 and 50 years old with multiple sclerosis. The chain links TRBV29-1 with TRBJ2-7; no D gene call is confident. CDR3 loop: CSVGSSYEQYF. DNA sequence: TGCAGCGTTGGGAGCTCCTACGAGCAGTACTTC.